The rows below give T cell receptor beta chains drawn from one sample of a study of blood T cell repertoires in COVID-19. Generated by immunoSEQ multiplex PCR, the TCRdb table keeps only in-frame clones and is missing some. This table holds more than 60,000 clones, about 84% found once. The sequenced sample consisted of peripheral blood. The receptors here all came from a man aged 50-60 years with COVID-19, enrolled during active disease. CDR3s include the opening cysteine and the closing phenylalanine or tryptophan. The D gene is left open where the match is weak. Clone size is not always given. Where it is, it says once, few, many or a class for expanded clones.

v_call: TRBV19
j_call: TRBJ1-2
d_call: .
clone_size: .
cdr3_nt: TGTGCCAGTACCGCAACTCATGGCTACACCTTC
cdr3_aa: CASTATHGYTF

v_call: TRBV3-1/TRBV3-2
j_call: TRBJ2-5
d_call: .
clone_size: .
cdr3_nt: TGTGCCAGCAGCCAACGCGAAGCCCAAGAGACCCAGTACTTC
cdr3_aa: CASSQREAQETQYF

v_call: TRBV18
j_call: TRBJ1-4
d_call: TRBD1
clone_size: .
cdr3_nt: TGTGCCAGCTCACCACCGGGACAGGGGAAAGAAAAACTGTTTTTT
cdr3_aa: CASSPPGQGKEKLFF

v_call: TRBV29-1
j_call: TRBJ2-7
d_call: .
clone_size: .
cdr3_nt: TGCAGCGTTGAAGACAGGGGTATGCACGAGCAGTACTTC
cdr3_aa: CSVEDRGMHEQYF

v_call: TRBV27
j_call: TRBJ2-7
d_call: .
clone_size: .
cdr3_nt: TGTGCCAGCAGTTTCCAACCTACAGGGTACGAGCAGTACTTC
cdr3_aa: CASSFQPTGYEQYF

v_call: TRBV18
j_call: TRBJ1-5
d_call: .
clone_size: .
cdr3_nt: TGTGCCAGCTCACTTAGGGGGGGCAGCAATCAGCCCCAGCATTTT
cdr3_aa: CASSLRGGSNQPQHF

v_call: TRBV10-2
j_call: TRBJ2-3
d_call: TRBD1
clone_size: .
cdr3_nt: TGCGCCAGCCTGGGGCAGGGGGCGGGGGATACGCAGTATTTT
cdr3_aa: CASLGQGAGDTQYF

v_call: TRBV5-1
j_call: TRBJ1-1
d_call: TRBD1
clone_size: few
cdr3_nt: TGCGCCAGCAGCTTGGAGGGGGCGAACACTGAAGCTTTCTTT
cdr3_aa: CASSLEGANTEAFF

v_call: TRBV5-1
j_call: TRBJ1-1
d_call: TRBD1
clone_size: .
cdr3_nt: TGCGCCAGCAGCGGAGAATTGGGTGGGGACAGCCTTCGGGGGAACACTGAAGCTTTCTTT
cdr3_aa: CASSGELGGDSLRGNTEAFF

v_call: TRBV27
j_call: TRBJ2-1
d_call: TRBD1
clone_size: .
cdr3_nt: TGTGCCAGCAGTCCCTCGGGACAGGGTATGAATGAGCAGTTCTTC
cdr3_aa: CASSPSGQGMNEQFF

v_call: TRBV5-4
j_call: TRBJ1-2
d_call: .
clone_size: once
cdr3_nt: TGTGCCAGCAGCTTGGGTAGCGGGACTATTGGCTACACCTTC
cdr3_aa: CASSLGSGTIGYTF

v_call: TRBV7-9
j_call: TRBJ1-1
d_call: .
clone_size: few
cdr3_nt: TGTGCCAGCAGCTCCCGGGAGTTCGCTGAAGCTTTCTTT
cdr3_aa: CASSSREFAEAFF

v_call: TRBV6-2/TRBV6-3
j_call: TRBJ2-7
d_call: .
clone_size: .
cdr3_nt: TGTGCCAGCAGTTACTCGTTCGGGGGGCACATCGAGCAGTACTTC
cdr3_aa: CASSYSFGGHIEQYF

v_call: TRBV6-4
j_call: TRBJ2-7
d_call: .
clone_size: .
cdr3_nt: TGTGCCAGCAGTGCAGAGACAGGCCCCCCCTACGAGCAGTACTTC
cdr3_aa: CASSAETGPPYEQYF

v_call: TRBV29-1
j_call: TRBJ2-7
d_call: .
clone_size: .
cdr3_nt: TGCAGCGCCCTCACCGGGAGAAGCTCCTACGAGCAGTACTTC
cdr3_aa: CSALTGRSSYEQYF

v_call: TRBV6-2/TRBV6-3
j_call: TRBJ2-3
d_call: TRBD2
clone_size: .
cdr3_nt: TGTGCCAGCAGTTACGAAACTAGCGGCACAGATACGCAGTATTTT
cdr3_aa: CASSYETSGTDTQYF

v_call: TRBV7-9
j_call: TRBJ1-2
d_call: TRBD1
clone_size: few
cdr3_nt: TGTGCCAGCAGCTTAGAGCCAGGGGGCTATGGCTACACCTTC
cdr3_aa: CASSLEPGGYGYTF

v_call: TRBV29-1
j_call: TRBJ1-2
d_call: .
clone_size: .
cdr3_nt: TGCAGCGTTGAAGCGGGCCCCCGGGGATTAGGCTACACCTTC
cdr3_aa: CSVEAGPRGLGYTF

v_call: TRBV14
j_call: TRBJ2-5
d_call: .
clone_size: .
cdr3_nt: TGTGCCAGCAGCCAGTTCGTTACTACAGGGGAGACCCAGTACTTC
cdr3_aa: CASSQFVTTGETQYF

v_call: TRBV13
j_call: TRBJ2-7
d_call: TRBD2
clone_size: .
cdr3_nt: TGTGCCAGCAGCTCGCACGCCGGGACTAGCGGGATCTACGAGCAGTACTTC
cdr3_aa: CASSSHAGTSGIYEQYF

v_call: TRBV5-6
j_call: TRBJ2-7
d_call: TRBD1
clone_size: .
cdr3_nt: TGTGCCAGCAGCCCCGGGACAGAAGTTAAATACTTC
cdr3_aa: CASSPGTEVKYF

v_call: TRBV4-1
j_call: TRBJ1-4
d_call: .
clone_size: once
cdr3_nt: TGCGCCAGCAGCCAAAGCCGGGGGGGACCTAATGAAAAACTGTTTTTT
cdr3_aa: CASSQSRGGPNEKLFF

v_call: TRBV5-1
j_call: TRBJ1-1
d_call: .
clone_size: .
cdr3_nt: TGCGCCAGCAGCTTGGTCTCTACAGGGTATGGCACTGAAGCTTTCTTT
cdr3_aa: CASSLVSTGYGTEAFF

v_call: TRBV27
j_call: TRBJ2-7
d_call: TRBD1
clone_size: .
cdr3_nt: TGTGCCAGCAGTCCATCCGGGACAGGTTTTTCCTATCAGCAGTACTTC
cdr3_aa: CASSPSGTGFSYQQYF

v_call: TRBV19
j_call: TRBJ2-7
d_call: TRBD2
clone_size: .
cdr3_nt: TGTGCCAGTAGTGCAACTAGCGGGAACTCCTACGAGCAGTACTTC
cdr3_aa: CASSATSGNSYEQYF